This T cell receptor beta chain is from a study of blood T cell repertoires in COVID-19. Turning to the study itself: Specimens from acute and convalescent COVID-19 originated in the United States, Italy and Spain. Nucleic acid was either cDNA or gDNA, and it came from T cells, B-cell-depleted T cells, or PBMCs.

In the authors' workflow: How many nucleated cells were present was estimated from reference gene primer amplification. TCRdb keeps only in-frame clones here, not all; method: immunoSEQ multiplex PCR. V and J calls and clone size are those listed in that table; D and trimming were worked out from the DNA. The sample consists of 120,000 to 150,000 clones, around 87% of them appearing once. Trimming removed 4 bases from V and 10 bases from J; junction bases left unmatched: 8. The CDR3 contains 14 residues. Germline assignment: CDR1 SGHNT and CDR2 YYREEE (reference sequence). The chain links TRBV5-4 to TRBJ1-2; 12 bases are a match to TRBD1. The sequenced sample consisted of peripheral blood. This TCR was sampled from a man aged 45 to 65 who had recovered from COVID-19. The CDR3 DNA reads TGTGCCAGCAGCCCTCCATCGGGACAGGGGGCCTACACCTTC. Its protein is CASSPPSGQGAYTF.